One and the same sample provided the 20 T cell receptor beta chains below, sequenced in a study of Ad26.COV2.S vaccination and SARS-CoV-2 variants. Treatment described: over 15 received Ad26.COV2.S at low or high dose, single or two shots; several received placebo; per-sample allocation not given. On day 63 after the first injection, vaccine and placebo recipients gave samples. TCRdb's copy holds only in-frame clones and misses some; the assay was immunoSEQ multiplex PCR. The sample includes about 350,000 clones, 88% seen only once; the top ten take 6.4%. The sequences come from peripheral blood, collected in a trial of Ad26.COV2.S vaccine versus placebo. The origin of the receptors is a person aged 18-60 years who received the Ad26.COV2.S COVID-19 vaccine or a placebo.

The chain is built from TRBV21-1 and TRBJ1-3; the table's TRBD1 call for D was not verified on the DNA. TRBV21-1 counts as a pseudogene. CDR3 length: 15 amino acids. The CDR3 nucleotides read TGTGCCAGCAGAACAGGGGGCAACAAGGGAAACACCATATATTTT. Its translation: CASRTGGNKGNTIYF.

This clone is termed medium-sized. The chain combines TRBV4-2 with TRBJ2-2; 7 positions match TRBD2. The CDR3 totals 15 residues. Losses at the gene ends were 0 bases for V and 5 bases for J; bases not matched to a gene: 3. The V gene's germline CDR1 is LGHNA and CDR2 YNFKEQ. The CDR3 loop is CASSQDGLETGELFF. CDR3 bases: TGTGCCAGCAGCCAAGATGGACTAGAAACCGGGGAGCTGTTTTTT.

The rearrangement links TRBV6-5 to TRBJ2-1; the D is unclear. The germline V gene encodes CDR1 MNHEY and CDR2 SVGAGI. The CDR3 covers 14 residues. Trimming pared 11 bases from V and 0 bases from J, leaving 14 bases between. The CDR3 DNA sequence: TGTGCCTCCCGAGGCACGAGCTCCTACAATGAGCAGTTCTTC. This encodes CASRGTSSYNEQFF.

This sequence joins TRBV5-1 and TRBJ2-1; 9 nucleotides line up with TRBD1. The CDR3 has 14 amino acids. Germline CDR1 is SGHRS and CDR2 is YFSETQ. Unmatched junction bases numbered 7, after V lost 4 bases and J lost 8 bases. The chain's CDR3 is CASSQWDRVDEQFF. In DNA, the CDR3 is TGCGCCAGCAGCCAATGGGACAGGGTAGATGAGCAGTTCTTC.

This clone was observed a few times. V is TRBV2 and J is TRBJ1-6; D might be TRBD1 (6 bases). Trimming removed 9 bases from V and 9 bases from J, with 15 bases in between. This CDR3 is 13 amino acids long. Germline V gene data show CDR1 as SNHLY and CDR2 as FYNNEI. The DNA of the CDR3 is TGTGCCAGAACCAACAGGGAAGGTTCACCCCTCCACTTT. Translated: CARTNREGSPLHF.

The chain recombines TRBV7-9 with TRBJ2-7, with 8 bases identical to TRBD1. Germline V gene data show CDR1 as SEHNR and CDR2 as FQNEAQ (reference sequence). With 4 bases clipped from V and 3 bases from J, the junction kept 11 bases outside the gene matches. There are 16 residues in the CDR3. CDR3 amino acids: CASSSNPGTGDYEQYF. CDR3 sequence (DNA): TGTGCCAGCAGCTCGAACCCCGGGACAGGAGACTACGAGCAGTACTTC.

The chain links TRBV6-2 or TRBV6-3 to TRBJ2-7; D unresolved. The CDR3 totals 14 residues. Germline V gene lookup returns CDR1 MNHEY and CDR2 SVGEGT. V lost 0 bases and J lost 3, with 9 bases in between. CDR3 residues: CASSYSLALYEQYF. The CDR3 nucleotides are TGTGCCAGCAGTTACTCATTAGCCCTCTACGAGCAGTACTTC.

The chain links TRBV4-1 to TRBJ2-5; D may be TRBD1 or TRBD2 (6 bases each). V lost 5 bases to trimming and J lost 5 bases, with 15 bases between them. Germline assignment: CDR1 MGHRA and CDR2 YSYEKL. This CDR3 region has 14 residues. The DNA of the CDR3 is TGCGCCAGCAGCGGATGGGGGCGGGGTGAGACCCAGTACTTC. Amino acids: CASSGWGRGETQYF.

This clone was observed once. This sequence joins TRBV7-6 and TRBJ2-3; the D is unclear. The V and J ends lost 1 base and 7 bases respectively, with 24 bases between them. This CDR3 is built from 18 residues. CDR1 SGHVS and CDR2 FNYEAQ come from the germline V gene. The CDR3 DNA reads TGTGCCAGCAGCTTAGTTGGTTCCAAGCAGACGAAGAGAAATACGCAGTATTTT. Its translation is CASSLVGSKQTKRNTQYF. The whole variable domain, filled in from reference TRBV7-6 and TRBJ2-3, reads GAGVSQSPRYKVTKRGQDVALRCDPISGHVSLYWYRQALGQGPEFLTYFNYEAQQDKSGLPNDRFSAERPEGSISTLTIQRTEQRDSAMYRCASSLVGSKQTKRNTQYFGPGTRLTVL.

The CDR3: CSGWTGGYTGNTIYF. For the CDR3, the DNA is TGCAGCGGATGGACAGGGGGCTACACTGGAAACACCATATATTTT. V and J are TRBV29-1 and TRBJ1-3; 11 bases align to TRBD1. Germline values: CDR1 SQVTM, CDR2 ANQGSEA. The CDR3 spans 15 residues. V dropped 7 bases and J dropped 2; count of bases not matched to a gene: 7.

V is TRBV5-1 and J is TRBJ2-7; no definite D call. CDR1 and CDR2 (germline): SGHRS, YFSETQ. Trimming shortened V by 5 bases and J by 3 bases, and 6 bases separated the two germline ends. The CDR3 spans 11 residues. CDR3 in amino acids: CASRDGYEQYF. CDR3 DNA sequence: TGCGCCAGCAGGGACGGCTACGAGCAGTACTTC.

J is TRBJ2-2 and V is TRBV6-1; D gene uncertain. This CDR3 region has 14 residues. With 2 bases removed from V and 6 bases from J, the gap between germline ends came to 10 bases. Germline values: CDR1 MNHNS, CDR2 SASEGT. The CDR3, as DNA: TGTGCCAGCAGTGAATCGGCAGTCCCCGGGGAGCTGTTTTTT. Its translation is CASSESAVPGELFF.

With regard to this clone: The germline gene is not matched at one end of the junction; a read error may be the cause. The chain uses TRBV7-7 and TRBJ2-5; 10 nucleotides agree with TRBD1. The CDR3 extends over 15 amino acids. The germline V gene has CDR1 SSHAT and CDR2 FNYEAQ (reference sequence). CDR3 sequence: CASSPRTGGRETQYF. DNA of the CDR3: TGTGCTAGCAGTCCCCGGACAGGGGGGAGGGAGACCCAGTACTTC.

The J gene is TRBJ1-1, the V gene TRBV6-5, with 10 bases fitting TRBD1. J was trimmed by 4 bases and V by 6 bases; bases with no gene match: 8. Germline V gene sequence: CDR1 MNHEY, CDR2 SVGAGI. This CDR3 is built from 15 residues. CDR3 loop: CASRRTGGLSTEAFF. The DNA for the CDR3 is TGTGCCAGCAGAAGGACAGGGGGTTTGAGCACTGAAGCTTTCTTT.

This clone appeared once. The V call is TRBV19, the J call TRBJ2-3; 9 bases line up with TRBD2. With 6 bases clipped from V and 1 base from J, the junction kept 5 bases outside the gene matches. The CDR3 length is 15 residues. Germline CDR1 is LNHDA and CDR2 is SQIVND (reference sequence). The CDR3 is CASRPLAGGTDTQYF. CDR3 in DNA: TGTGCCAGTAGGCCTTTAGCGGGGGGCACAGATACGCAGTATTTT.

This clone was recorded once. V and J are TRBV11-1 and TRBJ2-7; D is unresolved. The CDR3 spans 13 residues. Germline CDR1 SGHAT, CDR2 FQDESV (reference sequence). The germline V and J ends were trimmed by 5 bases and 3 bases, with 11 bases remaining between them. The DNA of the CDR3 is TGTGCCAGCAGCCAATTCGGTTACTACGAGCAGTACTTC. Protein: CASSQFGYYEQYF.

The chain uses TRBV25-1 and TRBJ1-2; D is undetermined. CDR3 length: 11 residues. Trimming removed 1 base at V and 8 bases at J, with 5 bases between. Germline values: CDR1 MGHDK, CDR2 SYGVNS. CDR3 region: CASSEFEGYTF. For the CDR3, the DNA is TGTGCCAGCAGTGAATTCGAGGGCTACACCTTC.

CDR3 sequence reads: CASSLIGQGARRGNSPLHF. Written as DNA, the CDR3 is TGTGCCAGCAGCTTAATTGGACAGGGGGCGCGAAGGGGGAATTCACCCCTCCACTTT. V is TRBV7-2 and J is TRBJ1-6, with TRBD1 matching over 11 bases. CDR1 SGHTA and CDR2 FQGNSA come from the germline V gene. Trimming removed 2 bases from V and 7 bases from J; junction bases left unmatched: 13. The CDR3 has 19 residues. Complete variable domain (other parts from reference TRBV7-2 and TRBJ1-6): GAGVSQSPSNKVTEKGKDVELRCDPISGHTALYWYRQSLGQGLEFLIYFQGNSAPDKSGLPSDRFSAERTGGSVSTLTIQRTQQEDSAVYLCASSLIGQGARRGNSPLHFGNGTRLTVT.

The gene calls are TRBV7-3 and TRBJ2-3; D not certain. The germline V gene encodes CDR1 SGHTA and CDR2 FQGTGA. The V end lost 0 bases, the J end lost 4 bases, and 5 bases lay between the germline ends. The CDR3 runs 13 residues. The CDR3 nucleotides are TGTGCCAGCAGCTTAACCCCCGCAGATACGCAGTATTTT. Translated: CASSLTPADTQYF. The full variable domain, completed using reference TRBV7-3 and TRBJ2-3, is GAGVSQTPSNKVTEKGKYVELRCDPISGHTALYWYRQSLGQGPEFLIYFQGTGAADDSGLPNDRFFAVRPEGSVSTLKIQRTERGDSAVYLCASSLTPADTQYFGPGTRLTVL.

The CDR3 here is CASIRKQGDSYYGYTF. CDR3 nucleotides: TGTGCCAGCATTAGAAAACAGGGGGACAGCTACTATGGCTACACCTTC. The chain links TRBV21-1 to TRBJ1-2; TRBD1, the table's D call, lacks a check against the DNA. TRBV21-1 is reported as a pseudogene. This CDR3 is built from 16 residues.